This T cell receptor beta chain comes out of a study of OX40 agonist ivuxolimab in advanced cancers. Study results and limitations: In the 0.1 to 3.0 mg/kg range, CD4+ and CD8+ blood T cells had expanded clonally by week 6. Also present in some nonresponders was a low level of normalized T-cell clonal expansion.

As regards this clone: Its antigen is unidentified.

The germline CDR1 and CDR2 sequences are SQVTM and ANQGSEA. The V segment lost 6 bases and the J segment 3 bases; nucleotides outside the gene matches: 4. The CDR3 has 13 amino acids. Blood sampling took place at baseline, cycle 4 day 1, and cycle 7 day 1. The repertoire was sequenced with immunoSEQ multiplex PCR; TCRdb's copy has only in-frame clones and lacks some. Altogether 70,000 to 90,000 clones are present, over 70% being singletons, with the ten largest covering around 5%. Sequenced material: CD4+ or CD8+ T cells sorted from blood, taken in a trial of the OX40 agonist ivuxolimab. This clonotype was sampled from an adult with an advanced solid tumor such as melanoma, head and neck, liver or kidney cancer. This sequence joins TRBV29-1 and TRBJ2-7; TRBD1 matches 11 bases. The DNA of the CDR3 is TGCAGCGTACCGGGACAGGGGGTCTACGAGCAGTACTTC. This sequence encodes CSVPGQGVYEQYF.